Below are 15 T cell receptor beta chains sequenced from a single sample in a study of blood T cell repertoires in COVID-19 (dated by TCRdb to the early 2020s). The library was made by the immunoSEQ multiplex PCR assay. TCRdb's version of the immuneACCESS table is confined to in-frame rearrangements and falls short of the full clone set. An unresolved V gene accounts for under half of the shortfall where checked; the remainder is of unknown origin. The sample records 210,000 or so clones, about nine tenths of which are singletons. The biggest ten clones account for 3.5% to 5% of the sample. Sample: peripheral blood. These TCRs come from a man aged 45-65 years with acute or convalescent COVID-19.

The V call is TRBV10-2, the J call TRBJ1-2, with TRBD1 matching 11 bases. With V trimmed by 5 bases and J by 5 bases, 4 bases remained unmatched. CDR3 size: 14 residues. Germline V gives CDR1 WSHSY, CDR2 SAAADI. The CDR3 sequence: CASSSGQGAYGYTF. CDR3 nucleotide sequence: TGCGCCAGCAGTTCCGGACAGGGGGCTTATGGCTACACCTTC.

The V call is TRBV5-4, the J call TRBJ2-2; 11 nucleotides line up with TRBD2. CDR1 and CDR2 (germline): SGHNT, YYREEE (reference sequence). The length of the CDR3 is 16 residues. With V trimmed by 0 bases and J by 5 bases, 3 bases remained unmatched. As DNA, the CDR3 is TGTGCCAGCAGCTTGGGCCTAGCGGGGGGAACCGGGGAGCTGTTTTTT. Its protein is CASSLGLAGGTGELFF.

As concerns this clone: A read error may produce the germline difference seen at one junction end. This chain links TRBV19 with TRBJ1-2, with 7 bases that match TRBD1. This CDR3 has 15 amino acids. CDR1 is LNHDA, CDR2 SQIVND, per germline (reference sequence). The CDR3 sequence: CASSKDRNSNYGYTF. In DNA, the CDR3 is TGTGCCAGTAGCAAGGACAGGAATTCTAACTATGGCTATACCTTC.

This clone has a single count. The chain has TRBV19 and TRBJ1-1; possibly TRBD1 for D (5 bases). Trimming took 2 bases from V and 0 from J, leaving 10 bases between them. Germline loops: CDR1 LNHDA, CDR2 SQIVND (reference sequence). The CDR3 totals 15 residues. As DNA, the CDR3 is TGTGCCAGTAGTATATTGGGGCAGTTGAACACTGAAGCTTTCTTT. Protein product: CASSILGQLNTEAFF. Supplemented by reference TRBV19 and TRBJ1-1, the full variable domain reads DGGITQSPKYLFRKEGQNVTLSCEQNLNHDAMYWYRQDPGQGLRLIYYSQIVNDFQKGDIAEGYSVSREKKESFPLTVTSAQKNPTAFYLCASSILGQLNTEAFFGQGTRLTVV.

This sequence joins TRBV4-2 and TRBJ1-5; D remains unclear. V dropped 6 bases and J dropped 0 bases, with 12 bases sitting between them. The CDR3 has 15 amino acids. Germline V gene sequence: CDR1 LGHNA, CDR2 YNFKEQ. The DNA for the CDR3 is TGTGCCAGCAGGCCTGGAGGGTATAGCAATCAGCCCCAGCATTTT. This translates into CASRPGGYSNQPQHF.

This rearrangement joins TRBV7-8 to TRBJ2-7, with 9 bases lining up with TRBD1. V shed 1 base and J 7 bases; nucleotides not matched to a gene: 8. CDR1 is SGHVS, CDR2 FQNEAQ, per germline. CDR3 length: 15 residues. CDR3 sequence reads: CASSLGLGGQGEQYF. The CDR3 DNA sequence: TGTGCCAGCAGCTTAGGTTTGGGGGGACAGGGAGAGCAGTACTTC.

The chain employs TRBV25-1 and TRBJ1-2, with TRBD1 matching 8 bases. The CDR3 has 16 amino acids. V lost 2 bases and J lost 3; bases outside the gene matches: 8. Germline V gives CDR1 MGHDK, CDR2 SYGVNS. In DNA form, the CDR3 reads TGTGCCAGCAGTGAAGTAGGACAGGGCAGTCACTATGGCTACACCTTC. Amino acid sequence: CASSEVGQGSHYGYTF.

This clone occurred a few times. This sequence joins TRBV5-1 and TRBJ2-5; 10 bases match TRBD2. This CDR3 has 15 residues. V lost 1 base, J lost 4 bases, and 4 bases stayed unmatched. The germline V gene has CDR1 SGHRS and CDR2 YFSETQ. The CDR3 spells CASSLKRGGRETQYF. The CDR3 DNA reads TGCGCCAGCAGCTTGAAGCGGGGGGGGCGAGAGACCCAGTACTTC.

The V gene is TRBV2, the J gene TRBJ2-1, with TRBD1 matching 8 bases. There are 15 residues in the CDR3. Germline loops: CDR1 SNHLY, CDR2 FYNNEI. The trim removed 3 bases at V and 5 bases at J, leaving 6 bases unmatched. CDR3 sequence (DNA): TGTGCCAGCAGTGACGGACAGGGCAGGAACAATGAGCAGTTCTTC. As protein: CASSDGQGRNNEQFF.

V is TRBV19 and J is TRBJ2-7; TRBD1 agrees at 7 bases. V gave up 9 bases and J gave up 2 bases; unmatched junction bases: 7. Germline CDR1 is LNHDA and CDR2 is SQIVND (reference sequence). The length of the CDR3 is 13 residues. The CDR3 DNA sequence: TGTGCCAGCAGACAGGGTTCGACCTACGAGCAGTACTTC. Protein sequence: CASRQGSTYEQYF. Using reference TRBV19 and TRBJ2-7 for the parts outside the CDR3, the full variable domain is DGGITQSPKYLFRKEGQNVTLSCEQNLNHDAMYWYRQDPGQGLRLIYYSQIVNDFQKGDIAEGYSVSREKKESFPLTVTSAQKNPTAFYLCASRQGSTYEQYFGPGTRLTVT.

The chain has TRBV27 and TRBJ1-1, with 8 bases matching TRBD1. The CDR3 sequence is 14 residues long. V was pared by 1 base and J by 5 bases, with 3 bases of the junction left unmatched. Germline CDR1 MNHEY, CDR2 SMNVEV (reference sequence). The CDR3 bases are TGTGCCAGCAGTTTATTACAGGGGGAGACTGAAGCTTTCTTT. This gives the protein CASSLLQGETEAFF.

This clone has only a few counts. The V gene is TRBV6-5, the J gene TRBJ1-2; the D gene is possibly TRBD1 (5 bases). Trimming cost V 7 bases and J 6 bases, with 18 bases left between them. The CDR3 consists of 14 residues. Germline CDR1 reads MNHEY; CDR2 reads SVGAGI. The CDR3 region is CASTPYPRGDGYTF. Written as DNA, the CDR3 is TGTGCCAGCACTCCCTACCCGCGGGGGGATGGCTACACCTTC.

This clone was counted once. The J gene is TRBJ1-5, the V gene TRBV7-2; D might be TRBD1 (6 bases). Germline CDR1 reads SGHTA; CDR2 reads FQGNSA. This CDR3 is built from 13 residues. Trimming removed 0 bases at V and 12 bases at J, with 12 bases between. The CDR3 bases are TGTGCCAGCAGCTTAGCGGGGGCCCTTAACCAGCATTTT. It yields the protein CASSLAGALNQHF. Combining the CDR3 with reference TRBV7-2 and TRBJ1-5 gives the whole variable domain GAGVSQSPSNKVTEKGKDVELRCDPISGHTALYWYRQSLGQGLEFLIYFQGNSAPDKSGLPSDRFSAERTGGSVSTLTIQRTQQEDSAVYLCASSLAGALNQHFGDGTRLSIL.

J is TRBJ1-5 and V is TRBV27; 10 bases match TRBD1. This CDR3 is 15 amino acids long. Trimming cost V 6 bases and J 4 bases; bases outside gene matches: 6. CDR1 is MNHEY, CDR2 SMNVEV, per germline (reference sequence). The CDR3 region is CASRLGTGANQPQHF. The CDR3 DNA reads as TGTGCCAGCAGGCTCGGGACAGGGGCAAATCAGCCCCAGCATTTT.

The CDR3 loop is CASSWDSSSTEAFF. CDR3 nucleotides: TGTGCCAGCAGTTGGGACAGCTCGAGCACTGAAGCTTTCTTT. The chain carries TRBV6-5 and TRBJ1-1; 7 nucleotides agree with TRBD1. The germline V gene has CDR1 MNHEY and CDR2 SVGAGI. V lost 4 bases, J lost 4 bases, and 6 bases stayed unmatched. The CDR3 extends over 14 amino acids.